This TCR beta chain was sequenced for a study of Tregs in tolerant kidney transplant recipients. Recipients received nonmyeloablative bone marrow transplants from related graft donors, with transient mixed chimerism. Study-level findings and limits: Few patients were studied, so findings need validation in larger groups. No direct test of biological reproducibility was done here. In tolerant patients, donor-specific Tregs outgrew total Tregs, suggesting antigen-driven expansion. Nucleotide sequences could not be compared across some patients' samples due to primer changes.

The CDR3 totals 14 residues. Per the germline V gene, CDR1 is ENHRY and CDR2 is SYGVKD. V lost 6 bases and J lost 2, with 12 bases in between. Method: immunoSEQ multiplex PCR; TCRdb's copy keeps in-frame clones and lacks some. In the table there are about 81,000 clones, 75% to 95% of which are singletons. Turning to this clone: What it binds is unknown.

This sample comprised CD4+ T cells from blood (PBMCs), obtained 24 months after the transplant. This clonotype was sampled from a human patient who received a combined kidney and bone marrow transplant. A subset of T cells may come from the graft donor. The chain carries TRBV10-3 and TRBJ2-3; the D gene is possibly TRBD2 (6 bases). DNA for the CDR3: TGTGCCATCAGAAATAGCGGCATCACAGATACGCAGTATTTT. Translation gives CAIRNSGITDTQYF.